This TCR beta chain was captured in a study of cytotoxic CD8 clonotypes in ibrutinib-treated CLL. Overall study context: The patient breakdown showed roughly 10 relapsed/refractory and around 16 treatment-naive cases, with fewer than 18 IGHV unmutated. Across samples, productive templates numbered 255,043 and productive rearrangements reached approximately 100,000 on average.

Germline CDR1 and CDR2: KGHSH and LQKENI. The V and J ends lost 2 bases and 0 bases respectively, with 12 bases between them. The CDR3 spans 16 residues. Clones were sequenced by immunoSEQ multiplex PCR, and TCRdb holds only the in-frame ones, with some missing. In the table there are tens of thousands of clones, 86% of which are singletons. Specimen: PBMCs, collected before ibrutinib treatment. This clonotype was obtained from a human donor with chronic lymphocytic leukemia. The J gene is TRBJ2-3, the V gene TRBV18, with D perhaps assigned TRBD1 or TRBD2 (5 bases each). CDR3 bases: TGTGCCAGCTCACCATATACAAGGGACAGCACAGATACGCAGTATTTT. Its translation is CASSPYTRDSTDTQYF.